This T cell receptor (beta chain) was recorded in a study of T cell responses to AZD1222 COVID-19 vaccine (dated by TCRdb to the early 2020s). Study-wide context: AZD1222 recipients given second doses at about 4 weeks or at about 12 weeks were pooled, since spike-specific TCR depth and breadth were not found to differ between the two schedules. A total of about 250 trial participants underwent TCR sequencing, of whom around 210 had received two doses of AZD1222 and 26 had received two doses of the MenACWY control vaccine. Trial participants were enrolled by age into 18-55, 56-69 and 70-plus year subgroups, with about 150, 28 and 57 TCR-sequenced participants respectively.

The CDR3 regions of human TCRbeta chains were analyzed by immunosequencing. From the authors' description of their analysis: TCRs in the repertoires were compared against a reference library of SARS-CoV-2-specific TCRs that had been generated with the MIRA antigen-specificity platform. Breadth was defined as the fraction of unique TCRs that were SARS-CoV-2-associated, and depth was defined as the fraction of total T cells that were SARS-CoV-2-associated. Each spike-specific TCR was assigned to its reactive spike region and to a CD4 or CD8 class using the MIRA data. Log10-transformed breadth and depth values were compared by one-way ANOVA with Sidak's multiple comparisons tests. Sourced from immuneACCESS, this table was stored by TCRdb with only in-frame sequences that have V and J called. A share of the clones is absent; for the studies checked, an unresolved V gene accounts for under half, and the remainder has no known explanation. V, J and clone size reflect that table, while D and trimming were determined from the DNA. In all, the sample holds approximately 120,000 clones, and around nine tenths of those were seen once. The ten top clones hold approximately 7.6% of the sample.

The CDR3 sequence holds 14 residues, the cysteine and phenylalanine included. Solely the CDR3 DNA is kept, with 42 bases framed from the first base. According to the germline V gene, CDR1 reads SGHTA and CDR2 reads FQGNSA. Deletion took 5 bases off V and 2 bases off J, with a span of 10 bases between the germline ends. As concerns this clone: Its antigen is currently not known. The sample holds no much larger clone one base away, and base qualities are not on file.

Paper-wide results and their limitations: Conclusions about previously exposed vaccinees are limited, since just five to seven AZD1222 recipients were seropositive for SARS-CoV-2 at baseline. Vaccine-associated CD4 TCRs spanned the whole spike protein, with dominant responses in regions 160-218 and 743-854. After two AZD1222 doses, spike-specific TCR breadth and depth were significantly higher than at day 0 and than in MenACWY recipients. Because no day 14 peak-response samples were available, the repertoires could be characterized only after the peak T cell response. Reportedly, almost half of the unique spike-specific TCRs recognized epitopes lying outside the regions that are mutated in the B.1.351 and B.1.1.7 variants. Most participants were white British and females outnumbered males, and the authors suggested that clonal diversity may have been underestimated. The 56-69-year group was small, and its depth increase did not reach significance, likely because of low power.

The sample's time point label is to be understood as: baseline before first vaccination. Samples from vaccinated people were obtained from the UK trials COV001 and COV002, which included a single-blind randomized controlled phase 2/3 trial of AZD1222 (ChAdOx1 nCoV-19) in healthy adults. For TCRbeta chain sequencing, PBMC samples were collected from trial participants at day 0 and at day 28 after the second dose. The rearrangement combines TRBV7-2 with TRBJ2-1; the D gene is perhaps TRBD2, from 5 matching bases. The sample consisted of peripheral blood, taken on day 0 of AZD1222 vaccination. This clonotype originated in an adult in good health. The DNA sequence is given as TGTGCCAGCAGCGAACTAGGAGCCTACAATGAGCAGTTCTTC. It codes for CASSELGAYNEQFF. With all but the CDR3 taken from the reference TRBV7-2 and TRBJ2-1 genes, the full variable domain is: GAGVSQSPSNKVTEKGKDVELRCDPISGHTALYWYRQSLGQGLEFLIYFQGNSAPDKSGLPSDRFSAERTGGSVSTLTIQRTQQEDSAVYLCASSELGAYNEQFFGPGTRLTVL.